The clone carrying this TCR beta chain occurred once. At one of its ends the junction is not consistent with the germline gene, which may arise from a read error. TCRdb's copy holds only in-frame clones and misses some; the assay was immunoSEQ multiplex PCR. The sample shows 65,000 to 70,000 clones, about nine tenths of them seen only once. These data are taken from a study of T cells after somatic rescue of genetic block. Germline lookup yields CDR1 SEHNR and CDR2 FQNEAQ (reference sequence). This CDR3 is 12 amino acids long. The receptor's source is a man between 35 and 55 years old. The chain joins TRBV7-9 to TRBJ2-7; D is ambiguous. The sequenced sample consisted of peripheral blood mononuclear cells (PBMCs). CDR3: CASSLALSLPNF. In DNA, the CDR3 is TGTGCCAGCAGCTTAGCGTTATCCCTACCGAACTTC. Full variable domain (rest looked up from reference TRBV7-9 and TRBJ2-7): DTGVSQNPRHKITKRGQNVTFRCDPISEHNRLYWYRQTLGQGPEFLTYFQNEAQLEKSRLLSDRFSAERPKGSFSTLEIQRTEQGDSAMYLCASSLALSLPNFGPGTRLTVT.